Listed below are T cell receptor beta chains from one sample, sequenced in a study of blood T cell repertoires in COVID-19. Clones were sequenced by immunoSEQ multiplex PCR, and TCRdb holds only the in-frame ones, with some missing. The data contain about 270,000 clones, approximately 89% of them singletons. Sequenced material: PBMCs or T cells enriched from blood (not recorded which). The source is a man aged 40-50 years who had been exposed to COVID-19. Each CDR3 is given with its conserved first and last residue. A D gene is named only where the DNA matches it firmly. Size tells how often a clone was seen (once, few, many) or the class of an expanded clone, and some rows leave it out.

>.|TRBV2|.|TRBJ2-2
CASRQDTSNTGELFF
TGTGCCAGCAGACAGGACACTTCGAACACCGGGGAGCTGTTTTTT
>TRBD1|TRBV5-1|few|TRBJ1-2
CASSLKTGGGGGYTF
TGCGCCAGCAGCTTGAAGACAGGGGGCGGAGGAGGCTACACCTTC
>TRBD1|TRBV5-5|.|TRBJ1-2
CASSSTAPATGVYGYTF
TGTGCCAGCAGCTCCACTGCACCAGCAACAGGGGTCTACGGCTACACCTTC
>TRBD1|TRBV7-6|.|TRBJ2-1
CASSLDPTGQGLDEQFF
TGTGCCAGCAGCTTAGATCCTACGGGACAGGGGCTCGATGAGCAGTTCTTC
>TRBD2|TRBV14|.|TRBJ2-7
CASSWTGTSVYF
TGTGCCAGCAGCTGGACCGGGACTAGCGTCTACTTC
>TRBD1|TRBV6-1|.|TRBJ1-2
CASSELRQGSYGYTF
TGTGCCAGCAGTGAACTGAGACAGGGGTCTTACGGCTACACCTTC
>.|TRBV7-9|.|TRBJ1-1
CASSFPRPAGTEAFF
TGTGCCAGCAGCTTCCCACGTCCGGCGGGGACTGAAGCTTTCTTT
>TRBD1|TRBV19|.|TRBJ2-7
CASSIGWGQGASEQYF
TGTGCCAGTAGTATTGGGTGGGGACAGGGGGCGTCGGAGCAGTACTTC
>TRBD1|TRBV7-8|.|TRBJ1-2
CASSPRDRGPYGYTF
TGTGCCAGCAGCCCCCGGGACAGGGGGCCCTATGGCTACACCTTC
>TRBD1|TRBV27|.|TRBJ1-2
CASSSDRGGTYGYTF
TGTGCCAGCAGTTCTGACAGGGGAGGAACCTATGGCTACACCTTC
>.|TRBV19|.|TRBJ1-1
CASSTDMVTEAFF
TGTGCCAGTAGTACGGACATGGTTACTGAAGCTTTCTTT
>TRBD1|TRBV3-1/TRBV3-2|.|TRBJ1-5
CASSCRDSLTLNQPQHF
TGTGCCAGCAGCTGCCGGGACAGTCTTACACTAAATCAGCCCCAGCATTTT
>.|TRBV10-2|.|TRBJ2-2
CASSKLATGELFF
TGCGCCAGCAGTAAACTAGCTACCGGGGAGCTGTTTTTT
>TRBD1|TRBV5-4|.|TRBJ1-3
CASSSGTERNTIYF
TGTGCCAGCAGTTCCGGGACAGAGAGAAACACCATATATTTT
>TRBD1|TRBV9|.|TRBJ2-1
CASSVGQGAWEQFF
TGTGCCAGCAGCGTAGGACAGGGGGCATGGGAGCAGTTCTTC
>.|TRBV7-6|.|TRBJ2-2
CASSLRQKNTGELFF
TGTGCCAGCAGCTTAAGACAGAAGAACACCGGGGAGCTGTTTTTT
>TRBD2|TRBV7-3|.|TRBJ2-1
CASSPVAGGHNEQFF
TGTGCCAGCAGCCCCGTAGCGGGAGGCCACAATGAGCAGTTCTTC
>TRBD1|TRBV24-1|.|TRBJ1-1
CATSDSTGPIGAFF
TGTGCCACCAGTGATTCGACAGGGCCGATCGGAGCTTTCTTT
>.|TRBV9|.|TRBJ1-1
CASSSSSFGGNTEAFF
TGTGCCAGCAGCTCCTCATCCTTCGGGGGGAACACTGAAGCTTTCTTT
>TRBD1|TRBV24-1|.|TRBJ2-3
CATSGDRLRGTDTQYF
TGTGCCACCAGTGGGGACAGGCTGAGGGGCACAGATACGCAGTATTTT